These T cell receptor beta chains were read from a single sample in a study of shared clonotypes between healthy human individuals. Clones were read by immunoSEQ multiplex PCR, and TCRdb kept only the in-frame ones, dropping some. Of about 2.2 million clones listed, 80% to 95% are singletons. Sequencing used naive CD8+ T cells from PBMCs. The source is a man aged 18-30 years in good health. Some clones in this sample may be carry-over from other donors' samples. The conserved cysteine and the conserved F or W are not part of the CDR3 here.

TRBJ2-7 TRBV28 ASSFAGSYEQY
TRBJ1-4 TRBV2 ASSELDRVPTNEKLF
TRBJ1-4 TRBV19 ASTGEANEKLF
TRBJ1-1 TRBV9 ASNPRGKNTEAF
TRBJ2-3 TRBV9 ASEGTSTDTQY
TRBJ2-3 TRBV9 ASSPGPSGADTQY
TRBJ2-1 TRBV27 ASSLSSAGVPF
TRBJ2-7 TRBV27 ASSLVRVSGGALDEQY
TRBJ2-7 TRBV4-3 ASSQEVFWREGLISYEQY
TRBJ2-7 TRBV19 ASSIGPGGYEQY
TRBJ2-1 TRBV9 ASSTNPSRPGGAAYNEQF
TRBJ2-1 TRBV2 ASSELAGGPSDCEQF
TRBJ2-1 TRBV15 ATSTRGGEGNEQF
TRBJ1-3 TRBV14 ASSQSYVPGRNTIY
TRBJ1-1 TRBV6-5 ASSPQIMNTEAF
TRBJ1-3 TRBV2 ASGRDRGDGNTIY
TRBJ2-7 TRBV27 AAGEGGSYEQY
TRBJ1-2 TRBV14 ASSQWQGEGYT
TRBJ2-7 TRBV27 ASSTNPGQGASYEQY
TRBJ1-2 TRBV27 ASSSSGTGLGYT
TRBJ2-1 TRBV6-5 ASSYEAVEAYNEQF
TRBJ2-1 TRBV9 ASSVEGRVRHEQF
TRBJ1-1 TRBV9 ASSVGAGMNTEAF
TRBJ2-6 TRBV2 ASRGQEISGANVLT
TRBJ2-5 TRBV27 ASSFSFPGPQY
TRBJ2-5 TRBV7-9 ASRTSEGLETQY
TRBJ1-2 TRBV4-1 ASSQDHGNGYGYT
TRBJ1-2 TRBV5-1 ASRLTGVDGYT
TRBJ1-2 TRBV6-5 ASGPDGQANYGYT
TRBJ1-2 TRBV4-1 ASSPGTGANYGYT
TRBJ1-4 TRBV9 ASSVEGSNEKLF
TRBJ1-1 TRBV5-4 ASSLAPEAF
TRBJ2-7 TRBV15 ATSEARDTRPYEQY
TRBJ2-1 TRBV19 ASSIQTRLAGGDYNEQF
TRBJ2-7 TRBV27 ASSMTVGGREQY
TRBJ2-2 TRBV15 ATSRMGGSGELF
TRBJ2-1 TRBV7-8 ASSLSSAGGDEQF
TRBJ1-1 TRBV11-2 ASSTTGQPNTEAF
TRBJ1-1 TRBV6-5 ASRIRQGAEAF
TRBJ1-2 TRBV29-1 SVLTELSYGYT
TRBJ1-5 TRBV27 ASSLGGQGGQPQH
TRBJ2-7 TRBV5-1 ASSSAQEGYEQY
TRBJ2-1 TRBV7-8 ASTTGLADSLSSYNEQF
TRBJ1-1 TRBV7-9 ASSARDRGGYAF
TRBJ2-5 TRBV7-9 ASSSTSLFRQETQY
TRBJ1-1 TRBV9 ASSQTLDTEAF
TRBJ2-7 TRBV7-8 ASSLAWDRVIYEQY
TRBJ2-7 TRBV11-2 ASSLVGPLYEQY